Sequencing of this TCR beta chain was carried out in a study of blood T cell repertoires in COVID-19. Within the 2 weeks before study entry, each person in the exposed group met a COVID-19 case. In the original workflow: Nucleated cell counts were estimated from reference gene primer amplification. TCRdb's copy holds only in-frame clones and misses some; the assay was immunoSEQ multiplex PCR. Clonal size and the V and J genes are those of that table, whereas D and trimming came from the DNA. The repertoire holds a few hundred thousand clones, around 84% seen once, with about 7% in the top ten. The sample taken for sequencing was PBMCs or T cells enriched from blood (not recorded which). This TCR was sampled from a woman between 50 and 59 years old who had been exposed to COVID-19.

This CDR3 reads CASSQDIQGPGEKLFF. DNA for the CDR3: TGTGCCAGCAGCCAAGATATCCAGGGGCCGGGGGAAAAACTGTTTTTT. This chain uses TRBV7-2 with TRBJ1-4; possible D gene TRBD1, 6 bases. Looked up from germline, CDR1 is SGHTA and CDR2 is FQGNSA. The length of the CDR3 is 16 residues. V lost 5 bases and J 8 bases, leaving 21 bases between the germline ends.